The T cell receptor (beta chain) under discussion was sequenced for a study of blood T cell repertoires in COVID-19 (TCRdb year 2020). Regarding the complete study: Collaborator samples came from the United States, Italy and Spain and covered acute and convalescent phases of COVID-19. The material from the prospective study consisted of cDNA or gDNA derived from T cells, B-cell-depleted T cells, or PBMCs. Subjects who had been exposed to COVID-19, were actively infected with it, or had recovered from it provided the deeply sampled blood TCRbeta repertoires that made up the dataset. A freely available public database, intended as a resource for researchers studying the immune response to SARS-CoV-2, is where the repertoires were released. Samples came from the ongoing ImmuneRACE study (first 160 participants) plus 1,254 subjects from 6 global collaborators. Sample metadata almost always included a de-identified subject ID, COVID-19 status, age in years and sex. HLA class I and class II types, where available, came from metadata supplied by the sample provider rather than from assay-based typing. Results and caveats for the whole study, not just this receptor: The quantity of clinical and demographic metadata differed by source and by participant and was supplied without curation.

Turning to this clone: Its antigen remains unidentified. No qualities accompany the bases; no much larger clone lies one base away.

TCRbeta CDR3 regions were amplified from genomic DNA using the immunoSEQ Assay, a bias-controlled multiplex PCR. On the study's bioinformatics: The number of nucleated cells in each sample was estimated from the amplification of reference gene primers within the assay. Sequence reads were collapsed and filtered to measure the absolute abundance of every unique TCRbeta CDR3 rearrangement. For each sample, productive Simpson clonality was calculated by taking the square root of Simpson's diversity index across productive rearrangements. TCRdb limited this immuneACCESS table to in-frame rearrangements with V and J called. A share of clones is missing; checked studies link under half to unresolved V genes, and the rest is unexplained. D and trimming come from the DNA, and the V and J calls and clone size come from that table. The sample table contains 70,000 to 90,000 clones; only one count was recorded for approximately 81% of them. 18% of the sample goes to the ten largest clones.

Whole blood was collected in K2EDTA tubes by collaborating institutions according to the institutions' own protocols. For TCRbeta analysis, collaborators shipped samples as frozen whole blood, isolated PBMCs, or DNA extracted from either of those sample types. The origin of this receptor is a woman aged 55-70 years with acute or convalescent COVID-19. The sample was peripheral blood.

The CDR3 reads as follows: CASSVGRGLNQPQHF. The nucleotide sequence is given as TGTGCCAGCAGCGTAGGCAGGGGGCTTAATCAGCCCCAGCATTTT. The sequence links TRBV7-8 to TRBJ1-5; 8 central bases correspond to TRBD1. In the germline V gene, CDR1 corresponds to SGHVS and CDR2 to FQNEAQ. Its CDR3 holds 15 amino acids, cysteine through phenylalanine. The sequence is cut down to CDR3 DNA, 45 bases in frame from base 1. V loses 5 bases at its end and J loses 4 bases; junction bases beyond the gene matches: 7.